This T cell receptor beta chain is drawn from a study of low-dose radiotherapy and immunotherapy resistance in tumors. Whole-study context: The schedule for Cohort 2 used 1 Gy per fraction every two weeks, which added up to 13 Gy over 26 weeks. The patients were given nivolumab 240 mg every two weeks and ipilimumab 1 mg/kg every six weeks, through an intravenous route. Dosing of intravenous cyclophosphamide at 200 mg/m2 occurred every two weeks and took place one day prior to radiation and immunotherapy.

Every donor was treated with nivolumab, ipilimumab, aspirin, low-dose cyclophosphamide and also low-dose radiotherapy. Both TCRalpha and TCRbeta chains were reverse transcribed with V-gene-specific primers. Amplification of TCRs used a constant-region primer and V-primer adapter for about 19 PCR cycles. TCRdb fed the reads into MiXCR, producing one record per CDR3 protein. The sample lists under 11,000 distinct CDR3 sequences; about half were seen once. The clonotype comes from a human donor with advanced metastatic prostate, ovarian, gallbladder or colorectal cancer (not recorded which). This table probably holds off-target reads from a library built for another chain.

This chain's CDR3 is CASSQDEAGWVTDTQYF. The CDR3 DNA reads TGTGCCAGCAGCCAAGACGAGGCCGGATGGGTCACAGATACGCAGTATTTT. V is TRBV3-1 and J is TRBJ2-3; D not certain. Germline V lookup: CDR1 LGHDT, CDR2 YNNKEL (reference sequence). CDR3 length: 17 amino acids. Trimming took off 0 bases at V and 2 bases at J, with 15 bases between the two ends.